These 29 T cell receptor beta chains were sequenced from one sample in a study of CD8 T cells in ankylosing spondylitis. MiXCR was run by TCRdb on the 5' RACE reads, yielding one entry per CDR3 protein. This table holds 150,000 to 200,000 distinct CDR3 sequences, 10% to 15% found once. What was sequenced was blood, either unsorted or a sorted T cell fraction (not recorded which). The receptors shown here come from a female donor with ankylosing spondylitis or in good health (not recorded which).

This sequence joins TRBV3-1 and TRBJ2-2; TRBD1 matches at 7 bases. The CDR3 is made up of 16 amino acids. V was clipped by 7 bases and J by 3 bases; unmatched bases: 11. The germline V gene has CDR1 LGHDT and CDR2 YNNKEL (reference sequence). This chain's CDR3 is CASTPAWDRHTGELFF. The CDR3 region has the DNA TGTGCCAGCACACCAGCCTGGGACAGACACACCGGGGAGCTGTTTTTT.

This CDR3 is CASSLSNPEETQYF. CDR3 DNA: TGTGCCAGCAGTTTATCGAACCCGGAGGAGACCCAGTACTTC. The rearrangement joins TRBV27 to TRBJ2-5; no reliable D call. Trimming removed 0 bases from V and 5 bases from J, with 10 bases in between. CDR1 MNHEY and CDR2 SMNVEV come from the germline V gene (reference sequence). This CDR3 spans 14 amino acids.

There are a few counts of this clonotype. V and J are TRBV5-1 and TRBJ2-7, with 14 bases identical to TRBD2. This CDR3 has 18 amino acids. Germline loops: CDR1 SGHRS, CDR2 YFSETQ. With V trimmed by 2 bases and J by 6 bases, 13 bases remained unmatched. CDR3 region: CASSLSGLAGGGVGEQYF. DNA of the CDR3: TGCGCCAGCAGCTTATCTGGACTAGCGGGAGGAGGAGTCGGCGAGCAGTACTTC. The full variable domain, its missing parts supplied by reference TRBV5-1 and TRBJ2-7, is KAGVTQTPRYLIKTRGQQVTLSCSPISGHRSVSWYQQTPGQGLQFLFEYFSETQRNKGNFPGRFSGRQFSNSRSEMNVSTLELGDSALYLCASSLSGLAGGGVGEQYFGPGTRLTVT.

The V and J genes are TRBV19 and TRBJ2-1, with 10 positions matching TRBD2. Trimming at V came to 5 bases and at J to 9 bases, leaving 10 bases not matched to a gene. The CDR3 is 15 amino acids. Germline CDR1 and CDR2: LNHDA and SQIVND (reference sequence). Here the CDR3 DNA reads TGTGCCAGTAGTGCGCTAGCGGGAGACTCTAGTGAGCAGTTCTTC. This sequence encodes CASSALAGDSSEQFF.

This clonotype was picked up a small number of times. The chain recombines TRBV20-1 with TRBJ1-1; the D gene is possibly TRBD1 (5 bases). Germline V CDR1 and CDR2: DFQATT, SNEGSKA (reference sequence). V dropped 0 bases and J dropped 7 bases, with 15 bases sitting between them. This CDR3 is 14 amino acids long. The CDR3: CSARDWDAHNEAFF. The DNA for the CDR3 is TGCAGTGCTAGAGATTGGGACGCCCATAATGAAGCTTTCTTT.

This clonotype was seen repeatedly, ten times or more. CDR3 in DNA: TGTGCTAGTGGTTTGGTACCCGGGACAGGGGTTAATCCTCCGGTCGAGCTGTTTTTT. The encoded protein is CASGLVPGTGVNPPVELFF. The rearrangement joins TRBV12-5 to TRBJ2-2, with 10 bases aligning to TRBD1. The length of the CDR3 is 19 residues. J gave up 11 bases and V 0 bases, and 18 bases lay outside the gene matches. Germline values: CDR1 LGHNT, CDR2 FRNRAP.

This clonotype was recorded at least ten times. The chain uses TRBV19 and TRBJ2-1, with D uncertain. V lost 4 bases to trimming and J lost 0 bases, with 7 bases between them. Germline CDR1 reads LNHDA; CDR2 reads SQIVND (reference sequence). The CDR3 runs to 14 residues. The CDR3 nucleotides are TGTGCCAGTAGTACATCCCACTCCTACAATGAGCAGTTCTTC. Amino acids: CASSTSHSYNEQFF.

The chain joins TRBV9 to TRBJ2-2, with TRBD2 identical over 14 bases. The CDR3 is made up of 19 amino acids. The germline CDR1 and CDR2 sequences are SGDLS and YYNGEE. The J segment lost 3 bases and the V segment lost 4 bases, leaving 11 bases of the junction unmatched. The CDR3 sequence: CASSPRLAGGRMDTGELFF. CDR3 sequence (DNA): TGTGCCAGCAGCCCCCGACTAGCGGGAGGGAGAATGGACACCGGGGAGCTGTTTTTT. Full variable domain (remainder filled in from reference TRBV9 and TRBJ2-2): DSGVTQTPKHLITATGQRVTLRCSPRSGDLSVYWYQQSLDQGLQFLIQYYNGEERAKGNILERFSAQQFPDLHSELNLSSLELGDSALYFCASSPRLAGGRMDTGELFFGEGSRLTVL.

This clonotype was seen ten or more times. CDR3 protein: CASSPHLGLAGIANEQFF. Here the CDR3 DNA reads TGTGCCAGCAGTCCTCACTTGGGACTAGCGGGGATAGCCAATGAGCAGTTCTTC. The chain employs TRBV6-4 and TRBJ2-1; 13 bases align to TRBD2. Unmatched junction bases numbered 13, after V lost 5 bases and J lost 6 bases. CDR1 and CDR2 (germline): MRHNA, SNTAGT. The CDR3 loop spans 18 amino acids.

The chain couples TRBV6-1 to TRBJ2-1, with TRBD2 matching 13 bases. CDR1 MNHNS and CDR2 SASEGT come from the germline V gene. J gave up 4 bases and V 0 bases, and 0 bases lay outside the gene matches. The CDR3 covers 16 residues. In DNA form, the CDR3 reads TGTGCCAGCAGTGAAGCGGGACTAGCGGGATACAATGAGCAGTTCTTC. Translating it yields CASSEAGLAGYNEQFF.

Many counts were recorded for this clonotype. This chain joins TRBV7-8 and TRBJ1-1; D call uncertain. Between the trimmed V and J ends, which lost 0 bases and 1 base, there was a span of 12 bases. The CDR3 consists of 16 residues. The germline CDR1 and CDR2 sequences are SGHVS and FQNEAQ. CDR3: CASSLALGRTNTEAFF. CDR3 bases: TGTGCCAGCAGCTTAGCGTTGGGCAGAACGAACACTGAAGCTTTCTTT.

This clonotype was recorded at least ten times. J is TRBJ2-4 and V is TRBV7-2; D is unresolved. The germline V gene has CDR1 SGHTA and CDR2 FQGNSA. V gave up 2 bases and J gave up 9 bases, with 8 bases separating them. The CDR3 spans 12 residues. In DNA, the CDR3 is TGTGCCAGCAGCTTAAATCTGGGCATTCAGTACTTC. It specifies CASSLNLGIQYF.

This clonotype was recorded many times. The rearrangement uses TRBV24-1 and TRBJ2-2, with D possibly TRBD1 on 6 matching bases. This CDR3 is 13 amino acids long. V lost 5 bases to trimming and J lost 5 bases, with 8 bases between them. Germline loops: CDR1 KGHDR, CDR2 SFDVKD. This CDR3 is CATSGTVTGELFF. The DNA for the CDR3 is TGTGCCACCAGTGGGACAGTAACCGGGGAGCTGTTTTTT.

A few counts support this clonotype. This sequence joins TRBV6-1 and TRBJ1-4; D is uncertain. V was shortened by 10 bases and J by 2 bases, with 14 bases between the two germline ends. The CDR3 is 14 residues long. Germline V CDR1 and CDR2: MNHNS, SASEGT. The DNA of the CDR3 is TGTGCCACAAAGGCGGGTGGCACTAATGAAAAACTGTTTTTT. This translates into CATKAGGTNEKLFF.

At least ten counts were recorded for this clonotype. The rearrangement uses TRBV5-1 and TRBJ2-1; TRBD1 agrees at 8 bases. The junction had 7 bases not matched to a gene; V was cut back by 0 bases and J by 5 bases. The germline gives CDR1 SGHRS, CDR2 YFSETQ. The CDR3 covers 16 residues. Here the CDR3 DNA reads TGCGCCAGCAGCTTGGCCATACAGGGGGGAGACAATGAGCAGTTCTTC. This gives the protein CASSLAIQGGDNEQFF.

This sequence joins TRBV2 and TRBJ2-7, with 7 bases fitting TRBD1. The CDR3 contains 14 residues. J was trimmed by 3 bases and V by 7 bases; bases with no gene match: 9. Germline lookup yields CDR1 SNHLY and CDR2 FYNNEI. CDR3 region: CASIKDRFNYEQYF. Here the CDR3 DNA reads TGTGCCAGCATCAAGGACAGGTTTAACTACGAGCAGTACTTC.

In its sample, this clonotype was seen a few times. The V call is TRBV5-1, the J call TRBJ1-1, with D possibly matching TRBD1 (5 bases). The CDR3 has 17 residues. Per the germline V gene, CDR1 is SGHRS and CDR2 is YFSETQ. The ends were cut back, 0 bases at V and 7 bases at J, with 22 bases in the middle. In DNA form, the CDR3 reads TGCGCCAGCAGCTTGGCCAAGTCGCCCTCAGGGTATGTTGAAGCTTTCTTT. It codes for CASSLAKSPSGYVEAFF. Full variable domain (outside the CDR3, taken from reference TRBV5-1 and TRBJ1-1): KAGVTQTPRYLIKTRGQQVTLSCSPISGHRSVSWYQQTPGQGLQFLFEYFSETQRNKGNFPGRFSGRQFSNSRSEMNVSTLELGDSALYLCASSLAKSPSGYVEAFFGQGTRLTVV.

This clonotype has more than one count but fewer than ten. The chain couples TRBV5-1 to TRBJ2-1, with D possibly being TRBD2 (6 bases). The length of the CDR3 is 12 residues. Trimming pared 7 bases from V and 10 bases from J, leaving 15 bases between. Germline CDR1 and CDR2: SGHRS and YFSETQ. The DNA of the CDR3 is TGCGCCAGCTTTATAAACGCGGGGGAGCAGTTCTTC. It specifies CASFINAGEQFF.

V is TRBV6-2 or TRBV6-3 and J is TRBJ2-1; 8 bases are shared with TRBD2. J lost 4 bases, V lost 7 bases, and 9 bases had no gene match. Per germline, CDR1 MNHEY and CDR2 SVGEGT. This CDR3 spans 15 amino acids. The CDR3 protein is CASIPRTSGYNEQFF. CDR3 coding DNA: TGTGCCAGCATCCCGAGAACTAGCGGTTACAATGAGCAGTTCTTC.

This clonotype was seen at least ten times. The chain combines TRBV29-1 with TRBJ1-2; 11 bases align to TRBD1. CDR1 SQVTM and CDR2 ANQGSEA come from the germline V gene. V dropped 7 bases and J dropped 6; count of bases not matched to a gene: 7. CDR3 length: 13 residues. The CDR3 reads CSANGQGADGYTF. DNA of the CDR3: TGCAGCGCCAACGGACAGGGGGCTGATGGCTACACCTTC.

This clonotype showed up many times. The V gene is TRBV3-1, the J gene TRBJ1-3; unclear D gene. Germline loops: CDR1 LGHDT, CDR2 YNNKEL (reference sequence). The CDR3 loop spans 15 amino acids. The germline V and J ends were trimmed by 0 bases and 0 bases, with 6 bases remaining between them. As DNA, the CDR3 is TGTGCCAGCAGCCAAGATGACAACTCTGGAAACACCATATATTTT. It yields the protein CASSQDDNSGNTIYF. The whole variable domain, remainder taken from reference TRBV3-1 and TRBJ1-3, is DTAVSQTPKYLVTQMGNDKSIKCEQNLGHDTMYWYKQDSKKFLKIMFSYNNKELIINETVPNRFSPKSPDKAHLNLHINSLELGDSAVYFCASSQDDNSGNTIYFGEGSWLTVV.

This clonotype showed up many times. This rearrangement joins TRBV12-3 or TRBV12-4 to TRBJ2-3; D gene unclear. The length of the CDR3 is 12 residues. V was cut by 4 bases and J by 7 bases, with 9 bases left in between. For the CDR3, the DNA is TGTGCCAGCAGTTCCCTTCCCAATACGCAGTATTTT. Residues: CASSSLPNTQYF.

This clonotype has only a few counts. The chain joins TRBV19 to TRBJ1-1; no clear D. CDR3 size: 13 residues. V lost 1 base to trimming and J lost 7 bases, with 10 bases between them. Germline loops: CDR1 LNHDA, CDR2 SQIVND (reference sequence). CDR3 sequence reads: CASSIGRYVEAFF. DNA of the CDR3: TGTGCCAGTAGTATAGGCCGGTATGTTGAAGCTTTCTTT.

This clonotype appeared many times. This chain links TRBV5-6 with TRBJ1-1; TRBD1 agrees at 7 bases. This CDR3 spans 14 amino acids. The V segment lost 0 bases and the J segment 4 bases; nucleotides outside the gene matches: 3. Germline loops: CDR1 SGHDT, CDR2 YYEEEE. The CDR3 sequence: CASSLVAGGTEAFF. CDR3 coding DNA: TGTGCCAGCAGCTTGGTTGCAGGGGGCACTGAAGCTTTCTTT.

This chain links TRBV20-1 with TRBJ2-1; 8 nucleotides agree with TRBD2. J gave up 5 bases and V 3 bases, and 6 bases lay outside the gene matches. The germline V gene has CDR1 DFQATT and CDR2 SNEGSKA (reference sequence). The CDR3 is 14 amino acids. Here the CDR3 DNA reads TGCAGTGCTAGTTGGCCCGGGAGGGACAATGAGCAGTTCTTC. Amino acids: CSASWPGRDNEQFF.

This clonotype appeared a few times. V usage is TRBV12-3 or TRBV12-4 and J usage is TRBJ1-1; possible D gene TRBD1, 5 bases. This CDR3 has 15 residues. V was shortened by 5 bases and J by 4 bases, with 17 bases between the two germline ends. Here the CDR3 DNA reads TGTGCCAGCAGTCTTGGGTGGGGCGCGGTCACTGAAGCTTTCTTT. Its translation is CASSLGWGAVTEAFF.

This clonotype has a count of ten or more. The V call is TRBV12-3 or TRBV12-4, the J call TRBJ2-3; D is unclear. V shed 6 bases and J shed 2 bases, with 6 bases lying between them. This CDR3 has 12 residues. CDR3 in DNA: TGTGCCAGCAGACCCAACACAGATACGCAGTATTTT. Encoded protein: CASRPNTDTQYF.

In this sample, this clonotype turned up many times. The rearrangement links TRBV20-1 to TRBJ2-1, with 12 nucleotides matching TRBD2. The junction had 10 bases not matched to a gene; V was cut back by 0 bases and J by 4 bases. The CDR3 runs to 18 residues. Germline V gene lookup returns CDR1 DFQATT and CDR2 SNEGSKA (reference sequence). The CDR3 DNA sequence: TGCAGTGCTAGAGATCCGAAAGGGACTAGCGGGCCTTACAATGAGCAGTTCTTC. It encodes CSARDPKGTSGPYNEQFF.

For this clonotype: Just one base apart from a much larger clone, this may be a read error. This chain joins TRBV5-6 and TRBJ1-4, with D maybe TRBD1 (5 bases). V dropped 4 bases and J dropped 8 bases, with 18 bases sitting between them. CDR3 length: 15 residues. CDR1 and CDR2 from the germline V gene are SGHDT and YYEEEE. The CDR3 spells CASSKAGTQGEKLFF. CDR3 DNA: TGTGCCAGCAGCAAAGCCGGGACCCAGGGCGAAAAACTGTTTTTT.